The T cell receptor (beta chain) under discussion was sequenced for a study of shared clonotypes between healthy human individuals. The naive CD8 population came from CD45RO-negative cells selected for CCR7, without terminally differentiated effector memory CD45RA+ cells. Source study methods: Without quality scores, immunoSEQ junctional reads could not be filtered like full-length reads. Profiling relied on immunoSEQ multiplex PCR, and the TCRdb table lists in-frame clones only, not all of them. Clone size and V and J calls were adopted from that table, with D and trimming inferred from the DNA. The profile shows about 1,800,000 clones, just under 95% of them singletons. V gave up 3 bases and J gave up 4 bases, with 12 bases separating them. In germline, CDR1 is SNHLY, CDR2 FYNNEI. There are 14 residues in the CDR3.

This chain joins TRBV2 and TRBJ1-1; D is possibly TRBD1 (5 bases). The receptor comes from a man aged 18 to 35 in good health. Sample: naive CD8+ T cells sorted from blood. The CDR3 nucleotides are TGTGCCAGCAGTGATTCGGGCAGGGCCACTGAAGCTTTCTTT. Amino acids: CASSDSGRATEAFF.